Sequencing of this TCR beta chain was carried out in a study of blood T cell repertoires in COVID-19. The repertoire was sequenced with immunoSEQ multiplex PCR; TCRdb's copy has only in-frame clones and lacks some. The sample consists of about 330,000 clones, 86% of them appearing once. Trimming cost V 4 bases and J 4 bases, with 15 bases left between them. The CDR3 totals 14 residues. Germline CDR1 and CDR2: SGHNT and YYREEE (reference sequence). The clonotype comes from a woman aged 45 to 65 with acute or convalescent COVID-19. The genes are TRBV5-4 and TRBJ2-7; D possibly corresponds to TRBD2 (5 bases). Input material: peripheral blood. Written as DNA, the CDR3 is TGTGCCAGCAGCAGCGGTGGACTCGAATACGAGCAGTACTTC. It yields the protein CASSSGGLEYEQYF.